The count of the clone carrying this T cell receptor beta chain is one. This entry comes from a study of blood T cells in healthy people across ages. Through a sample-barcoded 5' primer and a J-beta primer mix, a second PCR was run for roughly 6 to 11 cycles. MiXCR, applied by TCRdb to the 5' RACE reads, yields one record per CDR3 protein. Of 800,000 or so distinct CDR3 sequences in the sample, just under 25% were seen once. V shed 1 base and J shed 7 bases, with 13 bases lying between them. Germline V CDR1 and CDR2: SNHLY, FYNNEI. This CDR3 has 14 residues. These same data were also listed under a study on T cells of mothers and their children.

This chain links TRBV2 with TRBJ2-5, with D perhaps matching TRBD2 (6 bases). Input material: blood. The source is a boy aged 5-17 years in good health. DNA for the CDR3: TGTGCCAGCAGTGAAGGCCAGCGGGTAGGGACCCAGTACTTC. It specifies CASSEGQRVGTQYF.